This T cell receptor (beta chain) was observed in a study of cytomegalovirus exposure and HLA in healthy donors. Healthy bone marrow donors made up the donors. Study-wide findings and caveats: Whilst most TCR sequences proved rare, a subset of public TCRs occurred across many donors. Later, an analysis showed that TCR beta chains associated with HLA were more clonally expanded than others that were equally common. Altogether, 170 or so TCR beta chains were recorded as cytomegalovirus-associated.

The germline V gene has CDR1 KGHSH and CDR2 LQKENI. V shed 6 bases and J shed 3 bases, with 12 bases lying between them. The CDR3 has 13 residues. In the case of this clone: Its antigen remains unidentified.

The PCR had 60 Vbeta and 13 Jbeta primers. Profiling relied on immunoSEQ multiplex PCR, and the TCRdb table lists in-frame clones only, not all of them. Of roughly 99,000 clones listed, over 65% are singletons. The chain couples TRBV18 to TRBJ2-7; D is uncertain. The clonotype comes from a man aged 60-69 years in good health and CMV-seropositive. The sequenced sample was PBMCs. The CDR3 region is CASSQTPNYEQYF. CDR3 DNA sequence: TGTGCCAGCTCTCAGACTCCGAACTACGAGCAGTACTTC.